This TCR beta chain was sequenced for a study of T-cell reconstitution after alpha-beta-depleted transplantation in children. Unique molecular identifiers were incorporated when the TCRbeta library was constructed. In TCRdb, the PCR reads were re-called with MiXCR into one record per CDR3 protein. The data contain 400,000 to 500,000 distinct CDR3 sequences, around 9.9% of them singletons. Per germline, CDR1 SQVTM and CDR2 ANQGSEA. V was cut by 4 bases and J by 8 bases, with 12 bases left in between. The CDR3 contains 12 residues. This clonotype was detected a few times. The clonotype comes from a human donor who donated a stem cell graft to a child with acute myeloid leukemia. The input for sequencing was PBMCs from the stem cell graft donor, taken from the stem cell graft. The chain couples TRBV29-1 to TRBJ2-1; D is perhaps TRBD2 (7 bases). In DNA, the CDR3 is TGCAGCGTTGGGGGAGGGGGAGATGAGCAGTTCTTC. Protein sequence: CSVGGGGDEQFF.